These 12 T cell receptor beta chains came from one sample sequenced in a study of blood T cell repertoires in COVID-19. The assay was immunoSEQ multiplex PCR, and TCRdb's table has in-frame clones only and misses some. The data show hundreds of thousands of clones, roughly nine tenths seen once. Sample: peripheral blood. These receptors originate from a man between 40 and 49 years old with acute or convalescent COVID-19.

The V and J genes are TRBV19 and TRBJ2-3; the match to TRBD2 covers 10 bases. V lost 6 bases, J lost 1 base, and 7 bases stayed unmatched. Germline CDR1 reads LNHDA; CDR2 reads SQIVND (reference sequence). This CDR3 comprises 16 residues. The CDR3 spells CASSLERGGGTDTQYF. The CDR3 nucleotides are TGTGCCAGTAGCCTTGAGCGGGGGGGAGGCACAGATACGCAGTATTTT.

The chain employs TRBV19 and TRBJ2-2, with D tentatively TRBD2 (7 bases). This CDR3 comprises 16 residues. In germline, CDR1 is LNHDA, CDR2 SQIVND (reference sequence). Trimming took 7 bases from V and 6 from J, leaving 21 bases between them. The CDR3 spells CASTRGASGGAGELFF. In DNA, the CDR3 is TGTGCCAGTACCCGGGGGGCTAGCGGAGGAGCCGGGGAGCTGTTTTTT.

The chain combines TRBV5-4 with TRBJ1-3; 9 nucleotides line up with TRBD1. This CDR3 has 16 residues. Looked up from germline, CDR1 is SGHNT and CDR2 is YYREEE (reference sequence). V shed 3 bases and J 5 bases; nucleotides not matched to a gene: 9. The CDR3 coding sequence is TGTGCCAGCAGCTCGGCGGGACAGGGAGGACGAAACACCATATATTTT. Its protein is CASSSAGQGGRNTIYF.

CDR3 in DNA: TGCAGCGTTGTACATAGGGGAACATGGAGGCAGTACTTC. Its protein product is CSVVHRGTWRQYF. The chain uses TRBV29-1 and TRBJ2-7, with a tentative D call TRBD1 (5 bases). The germline V and J ends were trimmed by 4 bases and 9 bases, with 19 bases remaining between them. Germline V gives CDR1 SQVTM, CDR2 ANQGSEA. CDR3 length: 13 residues.

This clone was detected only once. DNA of the CDR3: TGTGCCAGCTCATCATCTACAGGGAACGAGCAGTACTTC. It translates to CASSSSTGNEQYF. The chain recombines TRBV18 with TRBJ2-7; a weak D match, TRBD1 (6 bases). Deletions cut 5 bases from V and 5 bases from J, with 13 bases between. Germline V gene lookup returns CDR1 KGHSH and CDR2 LQKENI. The CDR3 has 13 amino acids.

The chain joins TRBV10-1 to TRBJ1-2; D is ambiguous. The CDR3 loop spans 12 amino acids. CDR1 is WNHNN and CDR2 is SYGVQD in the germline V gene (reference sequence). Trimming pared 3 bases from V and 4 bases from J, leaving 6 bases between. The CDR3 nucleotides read TGCGCCAGCAGTGAAGAGATCTATGGCTACACCTTC. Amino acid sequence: CASSEEIYGYTF.

In DNA, the CDR3 is TGTGCCAGCCGGGACAGTTACACTGAAGCTTTCTTT. Translation gives CASRDSYTEAFF. V is TRBV2 and J is TRBJ1-1; 7 bases are a match to TRBD1. CDR3 length: 12 amino acids. Losses at the gene ends were 8 bases for V and 3 bases for J; bases not matched to a gene: 3. CDR1 and CDR2 (germline): SNHLY, FYNNEI. Variable domain in full (rest from reference TRBV2 and TRBJ1-1): EPEVTQTPSHQVTQMGQEVILRCVPISNHLYFYWYRQILGQKVEFLVSFYNNEISEKSEIFDDQFSVERPDGSNFTLKIRSTKLEDSAMYFCASRDSYTEAFFGQGTRLTVV.

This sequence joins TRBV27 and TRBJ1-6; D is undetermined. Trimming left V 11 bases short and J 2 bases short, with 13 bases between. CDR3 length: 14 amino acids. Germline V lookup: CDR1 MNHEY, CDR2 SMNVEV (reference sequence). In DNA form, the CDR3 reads TGTGCCTGCGCTATTAGCCCCTATAATTCACCCCTCCACTTT. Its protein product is CACAISPYNSPLHF.

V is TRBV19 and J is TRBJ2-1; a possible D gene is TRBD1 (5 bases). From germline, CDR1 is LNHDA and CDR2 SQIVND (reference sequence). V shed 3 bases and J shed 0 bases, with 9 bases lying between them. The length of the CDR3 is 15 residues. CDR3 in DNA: TGTGCCAGTAGTATCGGACACCTCTCCTACAATGAGCAGTTCTTC. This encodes CASSIGHLSYNEQFF.

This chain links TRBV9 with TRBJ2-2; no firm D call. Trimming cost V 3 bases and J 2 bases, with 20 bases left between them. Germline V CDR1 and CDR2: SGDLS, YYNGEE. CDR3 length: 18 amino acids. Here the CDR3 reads CASSGALGPTRNTGELFF. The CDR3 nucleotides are TGTGCCAGCAGCGGAGCCCTAGGTCCTACGAGAAACACCGGGGAGCTGTTTTTT.

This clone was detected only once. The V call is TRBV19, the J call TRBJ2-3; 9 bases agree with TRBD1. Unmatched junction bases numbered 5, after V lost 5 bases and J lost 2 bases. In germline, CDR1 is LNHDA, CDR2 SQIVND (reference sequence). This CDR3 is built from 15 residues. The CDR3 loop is CASSVRTGVTDTQYF. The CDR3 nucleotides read TGTGCCAGTAGTGTTCGGACAGGGGTCACAGATACGCAGTATTTT.

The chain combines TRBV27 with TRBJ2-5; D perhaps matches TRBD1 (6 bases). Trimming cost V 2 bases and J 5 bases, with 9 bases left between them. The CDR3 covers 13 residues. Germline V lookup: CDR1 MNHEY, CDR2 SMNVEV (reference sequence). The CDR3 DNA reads TGTGCCAGCAGTTTAAACAGGGTGGAGACCCAGTACTTC. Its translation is CASSLNRVETQYF.